This entry lists 18 T cell receptor beta chains sequenced from one sample in a study of radiotherapy plus CTLA-4 blockade in lung cancer. The method was immunoSEQ multiplex PCR; TCRdb's version includes in-frame clones alone and lacks a portion of them. Among roughly 30,000 clones listed, about 76% were seen once. Sequenced material: peripheral blood, taken from a patient treated with radiotherapy plus ipilimumab. These receptors originate from a human donor with non-small cell lung cancer that progressed on radiotherapy plus ipilimumab.

The V and J genes are TRBV6-5 and TRBJ2-6; D not certain. This CDR3 contains 14 residues. Looked up from germline, CDR1 is MNHEY and CDR2 is SVGAGI. V lost 2 bases to trimming and J lost 2 bases, with 4 bases between them. The CDR3 region is CASSYTAGANVLTF. CDR3 DNA sequence: TGTGCCAGCAGTTACACAGCTGGGGCCAACGTCCTGACTTTC.

V and J are TRBV21-1 and TRBJ2-3; TRBD2 is the table's D call, not checked against the DNA. TRBV21-1 is classified as a pseudogene. The CDR3 has 17 residues. CDR3 sequence: CASSSLAGGNQGDTQYF. The CDR3 nucleotides read TGTGCCAGCAGCAGCCTAGCGGGGGGAAACCAGGGAGATACGCAGTATTTT.

The count of this clone is one. The CDR3 sequence is CATRHYQGSTYGYTF. The CDR3, as DNA: TGTGCCACCAGACATTATCAGGGGTCGACCTATGGCTACACCTTC. The chain carries TRBV15 and TRBJ1-2, with TRBD1 as a possible D gene (6 bases). The ends were cut back, 6 bases at V and 4 bases at J, with 18 bases in the middle. Germline loops: CDR1 LNHNV, CDR2 YYDKDF (reference sequence). The CDR3 is 15 amino acids.

The chain has TRBV2 and TRBJ2-7; 7 bases line up with TRBD1. Germline V gene lookup returns CDR1 SNHLY and CDR2 FYNNEI. The V and J ends lost 7 bases and 0 bases, in that order; junction bases with no gene match: 9. The CDR3 has 15 amino acids. The chain's CDR3 is CASIIRDSYSYEQYF. For the CDR3, the DNA is TGTGCCAGCATCATCCGGGACAGTTACTCCTACGAGCAGTACTTC.

The rearrangement links TRBV4-1 to TRBJ2-1; TRBD2 matches at 8 bases. The V and J ends lost 0 bases and 0 bases, in that order; junction bases with no gene match: 7. The CDR3 has 18 amino acids. Per the germline V gene, CDR1 is MGHRA and CDR2 is YSYEKL. In DNA, the CDR3 is TGCGCCAGCAGCCAAGATCGTGACGGGGGGGCCTCCTACAATGAGCAGTTCTTC. Translation: CASSQDRDGGASYNEQFF.

The rearrangement links TRBV19 to TRBJ1-2; a weak D match, TRBD1 (5 bases). Germline CDR1 and CDR2: LNHDA and SQIVND (reference sequence). The germline V and J ends were trimmed by 9 bases and 8 bases, with 19 bases remaining between them. The CDR3 extends over 13 amino acids. DNA for the CDR3: TGTGCCAGGTCCGGGACGCGGAAAGGGGGCTACACCTTC. This codes for CARSGTRKGGYTF. Using reference TRBV19 and TRBJ1-2 for the parts outside the CDR3, the full variable domain is DGGITQSPKYLFRKEGQNVTLSCEQNLNHDAMYWYRQDPGQGLRLIYYSQIVNDFQKGDIAEGYSVSREKKESFPLTVTSAQKNPTAFYLCARSGTRKGGYTFGSGTRLTVV.

This clone has just one count. J is TRBJ2-1 and V is TRBV29-1; 8 bases align to TRBD2. CDR3 length equals 17 residues. V lost 3 bases and J lost 1; bases outside the gene matches: 11. From germline, CDR1 is SQVTM and CDR2 ANQGSEA. As DNA, the CDR3 is TGCAGCGTTGACGGGCAAGCGGGAGCGGGGTCCTACAATGAGCAGTTCTTC. It translates to CSVDGQAGAGSYNEQFF.

The V and J genes are TRBV2 and TRBJ2-7; D remains ambiguous. Germline CDR1 is SNHLY and CDR2 is FYNNEI. V gave up 6 bases and J gave up 6 bases, with 9 bases separating them. The CDR3 extends over 11 amino acids. CDR3 protein: CASSPFGEQYF. In nucleotides, the CDR3 is TGTGCCAGCAGCCCCTTTGGCGAGCAGTACTTC.

The J gene is TRBJ2-5, the V gene TRBV10-3; D is perhaps TRBD2 (5 bases). CDR1 and CDR2 (germline): ENHRY, SYGVKD. The CDR3 extends over 13 amino acids. V lost 2 bases, J lost 3 bases, and 7 bases lay in between. This CDR3 is CAISEEREETQYF. Here the CDR3 DNA reads TGTGCCATCAGTGAGGAGAGGGAAGAGACCCAGTACTTC.

The chain recombines TRBV10-1 with TRBJ1-2; D gene unclear. The CDR3 is made up of 14 amino acids. V was trimmed by 2 bases and J by 7 bases, leaving 14 bases between them. The germline V gene encodes CDR1 WNHNN and CDR2 SYGVQD (reference sequence). This chain's CDR3 is CASSEKRVDGGYTF. The CDR3 nucleotides are TGCGCCAGCAGTGAGAAAAGGGTCGACGGTGGCTACACCTTC.

V and J are TRBV18 and TRBJ1-2; a weak D match, TRBD1 (5 bases). V lost 4 bases and J 3 bases, leaving 15 bases between the germline ends. The CDR3 runs 15 residues. The germline gives CDR1 KGHSH, CDR2 LQKENI. The CDR3 spells CASSLTAGRDYGYTF. In nucleotides, the CDR3 is TGTGCCAGCTCACTTACGGCAGGGCGGGACTATGGCTACACCTTC.

The chain links TRBV7-9 to TRBJ2-7; 7 nucleotides agree with TRBD1. The germline CDR1 and CDR2 sequences are SEHNR and FQNEAQ (reference sequence). The CDR3 length is 14 residues. With V trimmed by 1 base and J by 4 bases, 4 bases remained unmatched. CDR3 DNA sequence: TGTGCCAGCAGCTTAGGGGCAGGGGGTTACGAGCAGTACTTC. It yields the protein CASSLGAGGYEQYF.

This chain links TRBV5-1 with TRBJ1-5; D perhaps matches TRBD1 (5 bases). Germline lookup yields CDR1 SGHRS and CDR2 YFSETQ. This CDR3 spans 16 amino acids. V lost 0 bases to trimming and J lost 2 bases, with 12 bases between them. The chain's CDR3 is CASSLGGPEGNQPQHF. The CDR3 DNA sequence: TGCGCCAGCAGCTTGGGGGGCCCAGAAGGCAATCAGCCCCAGCATTTT.

The chain uses TRBV14 and TRBJ2-1, with no clear D. Germline CDR1 SGHDN, CDR2 FVKESK. The CDR3 loop spans 16 amino acids. The V and J ends lost 4 bases and 8 bases respectively, with 21 bases between them. In DNA form, the CDR3 reads TGTGCCAGCAGCCTTTTCACGGGCCAAAGGTGGGATGAGCAGTTCTTC. Translation gives CASSLFTGQRWDEQFF.

CDR3 in amino acids: CASSLGQNTEAFF. The CDR3 DNA sequence: TGTGCCAGCAGCTTGGGACAGAACACTGAAGCTTTCTTT. The chain couples TRBV28 to TRBJ1-1, with D tentatively TRBD1 (6 bases). V was pared by 6 bases and J by 1 base, with 9 bases between. Germline assignment: CDR1 MDHEN and CDR2 SYDVKM. The CDR3 is made up of 13 amino acids.

The gene calls are TRBV27 and TRBJ2-3; D call uncertain. CDR3 length equals 13 residues. V shed 7 bases and J shed 1 base, with 9 bases lying between them. Per the germline V gene, CDR1 is MNHEY and CDR2 is SMNVEV (reference sequence). The CDR3 spells CASTLIGTDTQYF. DNA of the CDR3: TGTGCCAGCACCTTAATTGGCACAGATACGCAGTATTTT.

The chain employs TRBV18 and TRBJ1-5, with unresolved D. Germline lookup yields CDR1 KGHSH and CDR2 LQKENI. CDR3 size: 14 residues. Trimming cost V 4 bases and J 2 bases, with 9 bases left between them. CDR3 bases: TGTGCCAGCTCACAGGAGACGGGCAATCAGCCCCAGCATTTT. Protein: CASSQETGNQPQHF. Combining the CDR3 with reference TRBV18 and TRBJ1-5 gives the whole variable domain NAGVMQNPRHLVRRRGQEARLRCSPMKGHSHVYWYRQLPEEGLKFMVYLQKENIIDESGMPKERFSAEFPKEGPSILRIQQVVRGDSAAYFCASSQETGNQPQHFGDGTRLSIL.

The genes are TRBV10-3 and TRBJ2-6; D gene ambiguous. In germline, CDR1 is ENHRY, CDR2 SYGVKD. CDR3 length: 14 amino acids. The V and J ends lost 7 bases and 0 bases respectively, with 7 bases between them. DNA for the CDR3: TGTGCCATCACCGACACCTCTGGGGCCAACGTCCTGACTTTC. This translates into CAITDTSGANVLTF.